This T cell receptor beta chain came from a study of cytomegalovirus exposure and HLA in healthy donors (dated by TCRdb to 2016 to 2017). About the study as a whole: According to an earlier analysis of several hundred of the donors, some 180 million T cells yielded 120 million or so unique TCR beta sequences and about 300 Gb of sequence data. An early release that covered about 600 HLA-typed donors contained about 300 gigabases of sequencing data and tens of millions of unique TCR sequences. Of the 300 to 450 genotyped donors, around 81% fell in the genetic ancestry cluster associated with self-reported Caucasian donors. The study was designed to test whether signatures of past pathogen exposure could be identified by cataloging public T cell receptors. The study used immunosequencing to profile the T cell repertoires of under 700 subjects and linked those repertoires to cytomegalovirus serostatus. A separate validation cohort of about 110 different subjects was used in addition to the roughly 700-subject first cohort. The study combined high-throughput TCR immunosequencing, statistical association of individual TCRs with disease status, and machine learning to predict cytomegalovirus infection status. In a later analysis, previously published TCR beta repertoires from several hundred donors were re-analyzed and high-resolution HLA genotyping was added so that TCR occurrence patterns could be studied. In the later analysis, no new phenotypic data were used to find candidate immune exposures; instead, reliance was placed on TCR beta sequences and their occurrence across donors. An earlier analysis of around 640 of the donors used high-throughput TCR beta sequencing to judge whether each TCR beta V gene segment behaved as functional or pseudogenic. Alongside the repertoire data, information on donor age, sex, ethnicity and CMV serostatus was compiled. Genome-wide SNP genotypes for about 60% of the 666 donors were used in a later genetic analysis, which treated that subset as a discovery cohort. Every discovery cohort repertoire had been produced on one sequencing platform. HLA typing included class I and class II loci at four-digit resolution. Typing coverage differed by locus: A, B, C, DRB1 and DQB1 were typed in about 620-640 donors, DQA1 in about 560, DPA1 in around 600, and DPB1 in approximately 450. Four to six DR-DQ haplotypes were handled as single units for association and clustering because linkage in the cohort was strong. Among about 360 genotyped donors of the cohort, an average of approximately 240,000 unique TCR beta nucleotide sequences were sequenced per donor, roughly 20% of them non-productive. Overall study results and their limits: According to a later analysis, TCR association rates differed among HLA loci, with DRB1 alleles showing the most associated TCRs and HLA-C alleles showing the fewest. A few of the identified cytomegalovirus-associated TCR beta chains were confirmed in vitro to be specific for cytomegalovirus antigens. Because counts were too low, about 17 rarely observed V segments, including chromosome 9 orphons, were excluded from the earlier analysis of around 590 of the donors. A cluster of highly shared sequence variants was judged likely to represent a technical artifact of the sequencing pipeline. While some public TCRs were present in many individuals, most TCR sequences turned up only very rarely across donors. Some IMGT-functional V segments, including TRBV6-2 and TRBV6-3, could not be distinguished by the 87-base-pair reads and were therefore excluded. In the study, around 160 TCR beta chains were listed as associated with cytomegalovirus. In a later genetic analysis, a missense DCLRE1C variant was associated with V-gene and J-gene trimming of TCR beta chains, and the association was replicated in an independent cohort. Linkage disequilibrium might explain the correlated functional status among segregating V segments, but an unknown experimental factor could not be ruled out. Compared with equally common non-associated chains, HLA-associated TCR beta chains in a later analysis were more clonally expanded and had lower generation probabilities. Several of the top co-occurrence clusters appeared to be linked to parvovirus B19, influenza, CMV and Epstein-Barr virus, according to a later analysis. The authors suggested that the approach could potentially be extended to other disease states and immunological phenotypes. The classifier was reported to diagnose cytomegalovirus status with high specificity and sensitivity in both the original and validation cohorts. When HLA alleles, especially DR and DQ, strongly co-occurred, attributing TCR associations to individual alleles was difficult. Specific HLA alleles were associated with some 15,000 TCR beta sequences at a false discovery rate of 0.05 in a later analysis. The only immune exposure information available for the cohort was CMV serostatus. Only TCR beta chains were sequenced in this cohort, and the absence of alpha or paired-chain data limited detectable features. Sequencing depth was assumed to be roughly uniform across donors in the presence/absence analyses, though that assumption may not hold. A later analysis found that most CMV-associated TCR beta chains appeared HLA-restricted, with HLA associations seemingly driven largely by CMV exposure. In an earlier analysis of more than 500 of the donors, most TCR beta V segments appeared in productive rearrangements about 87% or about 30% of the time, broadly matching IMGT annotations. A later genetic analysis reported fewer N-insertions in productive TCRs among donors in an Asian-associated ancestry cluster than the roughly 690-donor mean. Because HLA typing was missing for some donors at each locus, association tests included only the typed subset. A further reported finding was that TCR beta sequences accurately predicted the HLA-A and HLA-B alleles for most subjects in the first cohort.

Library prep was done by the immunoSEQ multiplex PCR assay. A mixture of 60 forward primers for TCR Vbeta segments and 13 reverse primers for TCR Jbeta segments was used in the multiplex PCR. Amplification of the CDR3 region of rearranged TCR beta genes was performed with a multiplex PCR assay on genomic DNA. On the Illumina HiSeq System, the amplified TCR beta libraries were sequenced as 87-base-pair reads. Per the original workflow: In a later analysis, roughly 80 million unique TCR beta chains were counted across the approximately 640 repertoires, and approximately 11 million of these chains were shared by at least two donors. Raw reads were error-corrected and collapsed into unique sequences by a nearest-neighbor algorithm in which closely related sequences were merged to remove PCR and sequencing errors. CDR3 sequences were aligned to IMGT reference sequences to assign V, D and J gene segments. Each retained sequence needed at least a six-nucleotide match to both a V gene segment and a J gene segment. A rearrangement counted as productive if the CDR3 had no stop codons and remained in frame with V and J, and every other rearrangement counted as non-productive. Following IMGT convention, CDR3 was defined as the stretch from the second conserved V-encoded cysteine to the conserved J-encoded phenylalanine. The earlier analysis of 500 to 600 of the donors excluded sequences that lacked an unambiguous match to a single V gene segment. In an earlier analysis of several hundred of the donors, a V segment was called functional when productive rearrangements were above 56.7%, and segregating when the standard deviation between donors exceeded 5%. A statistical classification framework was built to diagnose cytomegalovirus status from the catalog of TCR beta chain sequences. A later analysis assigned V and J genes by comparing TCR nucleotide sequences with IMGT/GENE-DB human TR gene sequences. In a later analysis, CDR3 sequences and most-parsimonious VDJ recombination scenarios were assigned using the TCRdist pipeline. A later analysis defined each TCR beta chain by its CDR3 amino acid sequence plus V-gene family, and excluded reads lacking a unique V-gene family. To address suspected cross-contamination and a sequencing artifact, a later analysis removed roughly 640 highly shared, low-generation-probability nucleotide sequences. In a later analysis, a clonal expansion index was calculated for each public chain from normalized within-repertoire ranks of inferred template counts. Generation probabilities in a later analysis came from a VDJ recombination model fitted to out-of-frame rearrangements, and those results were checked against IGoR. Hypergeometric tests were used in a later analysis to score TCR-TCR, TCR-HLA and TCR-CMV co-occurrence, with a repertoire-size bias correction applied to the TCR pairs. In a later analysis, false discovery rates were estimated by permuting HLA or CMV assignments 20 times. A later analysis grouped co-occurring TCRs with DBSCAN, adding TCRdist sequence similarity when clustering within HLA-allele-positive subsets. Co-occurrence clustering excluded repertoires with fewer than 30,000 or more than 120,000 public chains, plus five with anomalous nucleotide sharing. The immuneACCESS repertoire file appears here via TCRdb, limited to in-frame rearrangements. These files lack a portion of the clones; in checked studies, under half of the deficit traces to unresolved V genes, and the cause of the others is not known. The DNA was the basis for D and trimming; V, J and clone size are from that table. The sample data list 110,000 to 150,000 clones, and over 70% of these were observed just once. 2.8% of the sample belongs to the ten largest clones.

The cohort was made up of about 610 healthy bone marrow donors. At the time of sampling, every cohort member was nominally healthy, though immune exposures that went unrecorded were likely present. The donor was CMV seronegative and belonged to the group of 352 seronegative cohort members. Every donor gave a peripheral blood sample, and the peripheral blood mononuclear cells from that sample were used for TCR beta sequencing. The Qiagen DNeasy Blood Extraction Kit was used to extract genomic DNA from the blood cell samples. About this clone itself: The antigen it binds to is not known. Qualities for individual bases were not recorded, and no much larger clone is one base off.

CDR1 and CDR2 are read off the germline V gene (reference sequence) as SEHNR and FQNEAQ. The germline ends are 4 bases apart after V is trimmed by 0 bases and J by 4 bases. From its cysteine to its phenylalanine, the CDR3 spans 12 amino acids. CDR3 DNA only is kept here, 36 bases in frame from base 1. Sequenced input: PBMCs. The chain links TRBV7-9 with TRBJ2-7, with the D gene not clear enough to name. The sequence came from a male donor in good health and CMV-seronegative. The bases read TGTGCCAGCAGCTTAGCCCCTTACGAGCAGTACTTC. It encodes CASSLAPYEQYF.